This is a list of T cell receptor beta chains from one sample in a study of T cell responses to AZD1222 COVID-19 vaccine. Clones were sequenced by immunoSEQ multiplex PCR, and TCRdb holds only the in-frame ones, with some missing. The table shows about 140,000 clones, with just under 95% occurring only once. The source material was peripheral blood, sampled after recovery from COVID-19. The source of these receptors is an adult who had recovered from COVID-19. Both conserved end residues are trimmed from each CDR3.

j_gene: TRBJ2-7; v_gene: TRBV3-1/TRBV3-2; CDR3aa: ASSQDPAGAYEQY
j_gene: TRBJ1-1; v_gene: TRBV27; CDR3aa: ASSGHPGPNTEAF
j_gene: TRBJ2-1; v_gene: TRBV4-1; CDR3aa: ASSQPPEAGPSYNEQF
j_gene: TRBJ2-1; v_gene: TRBV19; CDR3aa: ASRTTGEQF
j_gene: TRBJ2-1; v_gene: TRBV7-3; CDR3aa: ASSLVASGYNEQF
j_gene: TRBJ2-7; v_gene: TRBV3-1/TRBV3-2; CDR3aa: ASSLSGSAYEQY
j_gene: TRBJ1-4; v_gene: TRBV5-1; CDR3aa: ASSPGVGGFNEKLF
j_gene: TRBJ1-2; v_gene: TRBV19; CDR3aa: ATSRGYGYT
j_gene: TRBJ1-1; v_gene: TRBV19; CDR3aa: ASSIVQGTTF
j_gene: TRBJ2-1; v_gene: TRBV5-4; CDR3aa: ASSLVGGRTDEQF
j_gene: TRBJ1-2; v_gene: TRBV4-1; CDR3aa: ASSLDRNGYT
j_gene: TRBJ1-4; v_gene: TRBV11-2; CDR3aa: ASSREGAYNEKLF
j_gene: TRBJ2-5; v_gene: TRBV7-9; CDR3aa: ASSPTGISQETQY
j_gene: TRBJ2-6; v_gene: TRBV28; CDR3aa: ASSDLSGANVLT
j_gene: TRBJ1-1; v_gene: TRBV3-1/TRBV3-2; CDR3aa: ASSQVGGGSTEAF
j_gene: TRBJ1-1; v_gene: TRBV19; CDR3aa: ASSVWQVNTEAF
j_gene: TRBJ1-6; v_gene: TRBV30; CDR3aa: AWRRGDNSPLH
j_gene: TRBJ1-6; v_gene: TRBV27; CDR3aa: ATPRGVHDRAPNSPLH
j_gene: TRBJ1-1; v_gene: TRBV24-1; CDR3aa: ATSDLQGKAF
j_gene: TRBJ2-1; v_gene: TRBV5-1; CDR3aa: ASSLGPSSIEQF
j_gene: TRBJ2-1; v_gene: TRBV24-1; CDR3aa: ATSDPTSAPYNEQF
j_gene: TRBJ2-5; v_gene: TRBV5-1; CDR3aa: ASSLATGPGYLQETQY
j_gene: TRBJ2-7; v_gene: TRBV7-9; CDR3aa: ASSPERYEQY
j_gene: TRBJ1-1; v_gene: TRBV28; CDR3aa: ASSSGANIEAF
j_gene: TRBJ1-1; v_gene: TRBV28; CDR3aa: ASSWDRVNTEAF
j_gene: TRBJ1-1; v_gene: TRBV10-2; CDR3aa: ASGQGGYTEAF
j_gene: TRBJ1-1; v_gene: TRBV10-3; CDR3aa: AISSRANTEAF
j_gene: TRBJ2-5; v_gene: TRBV27; CDR3aa: ASSTIRGRETQY
j_gene: TRBJ1-3; v_gene: TRBV6-5; CDR3aa: ASSYDGTLGNTIY
j_gene: TRBJ2-4; v_gene: TRBV6-5; CDR3aa: ASRTSRTGWNIQY
j_gene: TRBJ2-3; v_gene: TRBV18; CDR3aa: ASSPERDTQY
j_gene: TRBJ2-1; v_gene: TRBV27; CDR3aa: ASSLSEGYNEQF
j_gene: TRBJ1-5; v_gene: TRBV30; CDR3aa: AWNSNSNQPQH
j_gene: TRBJ2-6; v_gene: TRBV28; CDR3aa: ASSPEGGSGANVLT
j_gene: TRBJ2-3; v_gene: TRBV19; CDR3aa: ASSIRSQGDYTDTQY
j_gene: TRBJ2-1; v_gene: TRBV4-2; CDR3aa: ASSQGGQANNEQF
j_gene: TRBJ1-2; v_gene: TRBV27; CDR3aa: ASSSAGPAYGYT
j_gene: TRBJ1-5; v_gene: TRBV28; CDR3aa: ASKTGRRGSNQPQH
j_gene: TRBJ1-4; v_gene: TRBV29-1; CDR3aa: SVRGRFNEKLF
j_gene: TRBJ1-3; v_gene: TRBV10-3; CDR3aa: AIMRQGGNTIY
j_gene: TRBJ2-7; v_gene: TRBV14; CDR3aa: ASNPGTGTYEQY
j_gene: TRBJ2-7; v_gene: TRBV11-2; CDR3aa: ASSLVSYEQY
j_gene: TRBJ2-7; v_gene: TRBV6-5; CDR3aa: ASTSGRASYEQY
j_gene: TRBJ1-1; v_gene: TRBV28; CDR3aa: ASNRFRIMNTEAF
j_gene: TRBJ1-3; v_gene: TRBV3-1/TRBV3-2; CDR3aa: ASSQDSQGPNTIY
j_gene: TRBJ1-1; v_gene: TRBV7-9; CDR3aa: ASSYEMNTEAF
j_gene: TRBJ2-1; v_gene: TRBV5-1; CDR3aa: ASSQTSGSYNEQF
j_gene: TRBJ2-7; v_gene: TRBV6-5; CDR3aa: ASWGGGEQY
j_gene: TRBJ2-6; v_gene: TRBV4-2; CDR3aa: ASSQFSSGANVLT
j_gene: TRBJ1-1; v_gene: TRBV27; CDR3aa: ASSFIGQLNTEAF
j_gene: TRBJ2-7; v_gene: TRBV3-1/TRBV3-2; CDR3aa: ASQKGVTGEQY